This TCR beta chain was retrieved from a study of blood T cell repertoires in COVID-19. The V and J ends lost 5 bases and 6 bases, in that order; junction bases with no gene match: 7. The CDR3 is made up of 16 amino acids. The germline CDR1 and CDR2 sequences are SSHAT and FNYEAQ (reference sequence). Recruits, aged about 18 to 90 years, lived in 24 US areas. Grouping used clinical history reported by participants in a survey and questionnaire. This clone was recorded only once. TCRdb keeps only in-frame clones here, not all; method: immunoSEQ multiplex PCR. The sample yields around 150,000 clones, around four fifths seen once.

Specimen: PBMCs or T cells enriched from blood (not recorded which). This clonotype originated in a man in his fifties or sixties who had recovered from COVID-19. V is TRBV7-7 and J is TRBJ2-2; 12 bases align to TRBD1. The CDR3 is CASSVGTGGTSGELFF. In DNA, the CDR3 is TGTGCCAGCAGCGTGGGGACAGGGGGCACCTCCGGGGAGCTGTTTTTT.